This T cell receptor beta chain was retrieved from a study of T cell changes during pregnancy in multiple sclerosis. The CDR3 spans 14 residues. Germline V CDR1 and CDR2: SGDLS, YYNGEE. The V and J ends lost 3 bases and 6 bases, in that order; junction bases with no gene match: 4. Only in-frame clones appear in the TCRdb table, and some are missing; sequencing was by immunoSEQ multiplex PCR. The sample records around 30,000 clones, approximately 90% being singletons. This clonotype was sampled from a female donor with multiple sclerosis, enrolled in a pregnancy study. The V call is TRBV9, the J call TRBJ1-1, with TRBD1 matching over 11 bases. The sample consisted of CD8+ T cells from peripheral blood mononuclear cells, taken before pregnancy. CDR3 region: CASSAGQGASEAFF. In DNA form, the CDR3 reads TGTGCCAGCAGCGCCGGACAGGGGGCTTCTGAAGCTTTCTTT.